Listed below are T cell receptor beta chains from one sample, sequenced in a study of human T cells and chemical hapten exposure. TCRdb re-derived calls from the RACE reads in MiXCR, one entry per CDR3 protein. The repertoire has approximately 90,000 distinct CDR3 sequences, approximately 9% of them found once; the top ten carry approximately 2.8%. Sequenced here: whole blood, sampled in connection with sensitization to the hapten diphenylcyclopropenone (DPC). The receptors come from a man aged 40-49 years with alopecia areata. Some clones in this sample may be carry-over from other donors' samples. The CDR3 runs from the conserved cysteine through the conserved F or W. The order of the fields is D gene, V gene, clone size, J gene, CDR3 DNA, CDR3 protein. A D gene is named only where the DNA matches it firmly. Clone size is stated in some rows and not others, as once, few, many or a class when expanded.

TRBD1	TRBV7-8	few	TRBJ1-2	TGTGCCAGCAGCCCACGGGGGACAGGGAAGCTTATTGACTATGGCTACACCTTC	CASSPRGTGKLIDYGYTF
.	TRBV29-1	many	TRBJ2-2	TGCAGCGTCATTGGGGAGACGAACACCGGGGAGCTGTTTTTT	CSVIGETNTGELFF
.	TRBV14	few	TRBJ2-7	TGTGCCAGCAGCCAAGATATCCTCTTTGAAGGCGGTCCATTC	CASSQDILFEGGPF
TRBD1	TRBV29-1	many	TRBJ1-4	TGCAGCGTTGGACAGGGCGAGACTAATGAAAAACTGTTTTTT	CSVGQGETNEKLFF
.	TRBV10-3	.	TRBJ1-5	TGTGCCATCACCGACAGTAGCAATCAGCCCCAGCATTTT	CAITDSSNQPQHF
.	TRBV4-3	many	TRBJ2-3	TGCGCCAGCAGCCAAGACGGGCTAGCGCGAGATACGCAGTATTTT	CASSQDGLARDTQYF
TRBD1	TRBV6-5	many	TRBJ1-5	TGTGCCAGCAGCCCAGGGGGACAGCCCCAGCATTTT	CASSPGGQPQHF
TRBD1	TRBV9	medium-sized	TRBJ2-6	TGTGCCAGCAGCCCAACAGGGGGCTCTGGGGCCAACGTCCTGACTTTC	CASSPTGGSGANVLTF
TRBD2	TRBV29-1	many	TRBJ2-1	TGCAGCGCCAGGACTAGCGGGAGAAGGGAGCAGTTCTTC	CSARTSGRREQFF
TRBD1	TRBV28	.	TRBJ2-2	TGTGCCAGCAGCTTAACAGGGGACGCCGGGGAGCTGTTTTTT	CASSLTGDAGELFF
.	TRBV5-1	.	TRBJ1-2	TGCGCCAGCAGCTTGGATTCGACAGGCTCCTATGGCTACACCTTC	CASSLDSTGSYGYTF
TRBD1	TRBV12-3/TRBV12-4	many	TRBJ2-3	TGTGCCAGCAGCCGGGACAGATACACAGATACGCAGTATTTT	CASSRDRYTDTQYF
.	TRBV12-3/TRBV12-4	few	TRBJ2-5	TGTGCCAGCAGTTCAAATTTCCAAGAGACCCAGTACTTC	CASSSNFQETQYF
TRBD1	TRBV28	.	TRBJ2-7	TGTGCCAGCAGTTTCTCAGGGGGCCGCAACGAGCAGTACTTC	CASSFSGGRNEQYF
.	TRBV7-6	few	TRBJ1-2	TGTGCCAGCAGCCCCCGTTTCGGGGACGGTGGCTACACCTTC	CASSPRFGDGGYTF
.	TRBV11-2	few	TRBJ1-5	TGTGCCAGCAGCTTTTCTGAAAATCAGCCCCAGCATTTT	CASSFSENQPQHF
.	TRBV29-1	few	TRBJ2-2	TGCAGCGTTAGCAAGGGCGGGGCTGGTACCGGGGAGCTGTTTTTT	CSVSKGGAGTGELFF
.	TRBV12-3/TRBV12-4	.	TRBJ2-2	TGTGCCAGCAGTCGATCTGACGGGGAGCTGTTTTTT	CASSRSDGELFF
TRBD1	TRBV4-1	many	TRBJ1-5	TGCGCCAGCAGCCAAGATGTCCGCGGAACAGGGGGCGGTCAGCCCCAGCATTTT	CASSQDVRGTGGGQPQHF
.	TRBV6-5	few	TRBJ2-6	TGTGCCAGCATGGTCAACTCTGGGGCCAACGTCCTGACTTTC	CASMVNSGANVLTF